This TCR beta chain stems from a study of cytomegalovirus exposure and HLA in healthy donors. Whole-study findings and limits: Diagnosis of cytomegalovirus status made by the classifier reportedly showed high specificity and sensitivity. It was found in a later analysis that first-cohort TCR clusters tended to co-occur in the 120 validation repertoires. Through in vitro validation, a few CMV-associated chains were shown to be specific for CMV antigens. TCR sequences were mostly rare, though some public TCRs occurred in many donors.

The germline CDR1 and CDR2 sequences are KGHSY and FQNENV. V dropped 5 bases and J dropped 9 bases, with 23 bases sitting between them. This CDR3 has 15 residues. Remarks on this clone: Its target is not known.

Repertoires were generated with immunoSEQ multiplex PCR, while TCRdb's copy carries only in-frame clones and drops some. The data show about 130,000 clones, approximately 88% seen once. Sequencing was carried out using PBMCs. The sequence was obtained from a woman in her late teens or twenties in good health and CMV-seronegative. The chain links TRBV16 to TRBJ2-7; tentative D call: TRBD1 (5 bases). CDR3 loop: CASSDSNNFAQGQYF. The CDR3 DNA reads TGTGCCAGCAGCGATTCAAACAACTTCGCTCAGGGGCAGTACTTC.